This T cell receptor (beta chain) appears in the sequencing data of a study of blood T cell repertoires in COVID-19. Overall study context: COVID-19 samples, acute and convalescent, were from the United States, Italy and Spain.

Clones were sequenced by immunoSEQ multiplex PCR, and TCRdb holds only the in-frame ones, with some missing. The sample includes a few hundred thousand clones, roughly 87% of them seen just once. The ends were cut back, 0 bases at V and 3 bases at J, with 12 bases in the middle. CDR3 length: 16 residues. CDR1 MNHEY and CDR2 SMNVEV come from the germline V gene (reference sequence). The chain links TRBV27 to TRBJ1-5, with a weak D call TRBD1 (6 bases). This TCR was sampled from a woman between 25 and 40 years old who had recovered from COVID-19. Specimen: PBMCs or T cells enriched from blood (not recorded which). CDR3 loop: CASSLSGAKVNQPQHF. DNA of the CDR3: TGTGCCAGCAGTTTATCGGGGGCGAAGGTCAATCAGCCCCAGCATTTT.